The 8 T cell receptor beta chains below come from one sample, sequenced in a study of cytomegalovirus exposure and HLA in healthy donors. The PCR contained 60 Vbeta and 13 Jbeta primers. Sequencing used immunoSEQ multiplex PCR; TCRdb keeps in-frame clones, though not all of them. The sample includes roughly 27,000 clones. Sequencing was done on a sample of PBMCs. These receptor sequences come from a man aged 25 to 40 in good health and CMV-seronegative.

The chain is built from TRBV18 and TRBJ1-2; the D is unclear. Germline loops: CDR1 KGHSH, CDR2 LQKENI. Trimming stripped 2 bases from V and 8 bases from J, with 15 bases between. The CDR3 is made up of 14 amino acids. CDR3 in amino acids: CASSPSEGLRGYTF. For the CDR3, the DNA is TGTGCCAGCTCACCATCCGAGGGTTTGAGGGGCTACACCTTC.

The genes are TRBV4-3 and TRBJ2-3, with 8 bases that match TRBD2. After removal of 4 bases from V and 5 bases from J, the junction contained 11 bases not matched to a gene. CDR3 size: 16 residues. Germline V gene data show CDR1 as LGHNA and CDR2 as YSLEER. As DNA, the CDR3 is TGCGCCAGCAGCCCAGGTTGGCGGGGGGAAGAAGATACGCAGTATTTT. This encodes CASSPGWRGEEDTQYF.

The chain employs TRBV27 and TRBJ2-5, with 7 positions matching TRBD1. Germline CDR1 and CDR2: MNHEY and SMNVEV (reference sequence). The CDR3 runs to 13 residues. Trimming cost V 5 bases and J 5 bases; bases outside gene matches: 5. CDR3 region: CASSTGAWETQYF. DNA of the CDR3: TGTGCCAGCAGTACAGGGGCGTGGGAGACCCAGTACTTC.

The chain employs TRBV2 and TRBJ1-2, with a tentative D call TRBD1 (5 bases). The V gene lost 7 bases and the J gene lost 4 bases, with 16 bases spanning the gap. Germline lookup yields CDR1 SNHLY and CDR2 FYNNEI. The CDR3 contains 14 residues. CDR3 DNA sequence: TGTGCCAGCACCAGACAGAGTAACGGCTATGGCTACACCTTC. It translates to CASTRQSNGYGYTF.

V is TRBV11-2 and J is TRBJ1-4; D possibly corresponds to TRBD1 (6 bases). Germline lookup yields CDR1 SGHAT and CDR2 FQNNGV. This CDR3 spans 17 amino acids. Trimming took 5 bases from V and 8 from J, leaving 24 bases between them. The CDR3 DNA reads as TGTGCCAGCAGCCTCCGGGGGGGGCCCACAGGTAAAGAAAAACTGTTTTTT. Translation: CASSLRGGPTGKEKLFF.

This chain uses TRBV29-1 with TRBJ1-1; 9 bases align to TRBD1. CDR3 length: 16 residues. V shed 5 bases, J shed 0 bases, and the junction held 10 bases outside the gene matches. CDR1 and CDR2 from the germline V gene are SQVTM and ANQGSEA. CDR3 in DNA: TGCAGCGTTAGACGGACAGGGGCTACCATGAACACTGAAGCTTTCTTT. Amino acids: CSVRRTGATMNTEAFF.

The chain has TRBV2 and TRBJ2-1, with TRBD2 matching over 10 bases. After removal of 5 bases from V and 8 bases from J, the junction contained 6 bases not matched to a gene. The CDR3 is made up of 14 amino acids. Germline loops: CDR1 SNHLY, CDR2 FYNNEI. In nucleotides, the CDR3 is TGTGCCAGCAGTTATAGCGGGAGGCTGGATGAGCAGTTCTTC. Residues: CASSYSGRLDEQFF.

In nucleotides, the CDR3 is TGTGCCAGCAGCCCAGGGGACAGCTCCTACGAGCAGTACTTC. Encoded protein: CASSPGDSSYEQYF. The V call is TRBV5-6, the J call TRBJ2-7, with 7 nucleotides matching TRBD1. Germline trimming cut 4 bases from V and 0 bases from J; bases unmatched to any gene: 4. The length of the CDR3 is 14 residues. CDR1 and CDR2 (germline): SGHDT, YYEEEE.